This entry lists 8 T cell receptor beta chains sequenced from one sample in a study of blood T cell repertoires in COVID-19. The method was immunoSEQ multiplex PCR; TCRdb's version includes in-frame clones alone and lacks a portion of them. The sample yields under 250,000 clones, about 89% seen once. Sequences were obtained from peripheral blood. The receptors were sampled from a woman aged 55-70 years who had recovered from COVID-19.

This CDR3 is CASSQDQGFCQNGYTF. The CDR3 region has the DNA TGTGCCAGCAGCCAAGATCAGGGGTTTTGCCAGAATGGCTACACCTTC. The chain combines TRBV3-1 (or the pseudogene TRBV3-2) with TRBJ1-2; weak D call: TRBD1 (6 bases). Germline V gives CDR1 LGHDT, CDR2 YNNKEL (reference sequence). The CDR3 extends over 16 amino acids. The V gene lost 0 bases and the J gene lost 6 bases, with 17 bases spanning the gap.

This chain joins TRBV18 and TRBJ2-7; 8 bases map to TRBD1. Germline trimming cut 3 bases from V and 2 bases from J; bases unmatched to any gene: 3. CDR1 and CDR2 (germline): KGHSH, LQKENI. The CDR3 length is 14 residues. Written as DNA, the CDR3 is TGTGCCAGCTCACCCGGGACAGGAGCCTACGAGCAGTACTTC. Protein: CASSPGTGAYEQYF.

The chain employs TRBV19 and TRBJ1-3; the D gene is possibly TRBD1 (5 bases). With 8 bases removed from V and 0 bases from J, the gap between germline ends came to 11 bases. Germline CDR1 and CDR2: LNHDA and SQIVND (reference sequence). This CDR3 region has 14 residues. CDR3 in amino acids: CASLTASSGNTIYF. CDR3 in DNA: TGTGCCAGTTTGACAGCGTCCTCTGGAAACACCATATATTTT.

As to this clone: The same CDR3 also results from other DNA sequences found in this sample. The chain employs TRBV7-9 and TRBJ1-4; D possibly corresponds to TRBD1 (5 bases). CDR1 is SEHNR, CDR2 FQNEAQ, per germline (reference sequence). The CDR3 sequence is 12 residues long. The germline V and J ends were trimmed by 2 bases and 7 bases, with 5 bases remaining between them. The CDR3, as DNA: TGTGCCAGCAGCTTACAGGGTGAAAAACTGTTTTTT. It codes for CASSLQGEKLFF.

The genes are TRBV7-8 and TRBJ1-5; TRBD1 matches at 7 bases. Per the germline V gene, CDR1 is SGHVS and CDR2 is FQNEAQ. The CDR3 spans 13 residues. J lost 5 bases, V lost 5 bases, and 3 bases had no gene match. The chain's CDR3 is CASSMGQHQPQHF. The DNA for the CDR3 is TGTGCCAGCAGCATGGGACAGCATCAGCCCCAGCATTTT.

V is TRBV7-9 and J is TRBJ2-7; D not certain. The V end was cut by 4 bases, the J end by 10 bases, with 14 bases between. This CDR3 region has 12 residues. The germline V gene has CDR1 SEHNR and CDR2 FQNEAQ (reference sequence). Here the CDR3 reads CASSSLSSYQYF. The CDR3, as DNA: TGTGCCAGCAGCTCCCTTTCGAGTTATCAGTACTTC.

Only one count was recorded for this clone. V gene TRBV5-1 combines with J gene TRBJ1-1; D is possibly TRBD1 (6 bases). The ends were cut back, 0 bases at V and 1 base at J, with 10 bases in the middle. The CDR3 length is 15 residues. The V gene's germline CDR1 is SGHRS and CDR2 YFSETQ. The CDR3 DNA reads TGCGCCAGCAGCTTGGTAGGCAGGGGGAACACTGAAGCTTTCTTT. The encoded protein is CASSLVGRGNTEAFF.

This chain joins TRBV19 and TRBJ2-7; 8 nucleotides agree with TRBD2. In germline, CDR1 is LNHDA, CDR2 SQIVND (reference sequence). CDR3 size: 16 residues. Trimming at V came to 4 bases and at J to 3 bases, leaving 11 bases not matched to a gene. The DNA of the CDR3 is TGTGCCAGTAGTAGAGCCGGGGTAGCGGGGCGCTACGAGCAGTACTTC. It codes for CASSRAGVAGRYEQYF.